The 9 T cell receptor beta chains given below trace back to one sample, sequenced in a study of T cell responses to AZD1222 COVID-19 vaccine. TCRdb's copy holds only in-frame clones and misses some; the assay was immunoSEQ multiplex PCR. Of approximately 110,000 clones in the sample, around nine tenths were seen once. Material: peripheral blood, obtained on day 0 of AZD1222 vaccination. The receptors originated from an adult in good health.

A few counts support this clone. This sequence joins TRBV24-1 and TRBJ1-2; a weak D match, TRBD1 (5 bases). Germline CDR1 reads KGHDR; CDR2 reads SFDVKD. This CDR3 has 18 residues. The V and J ends lost 0 bases and 5 bases respectively, with 21 bases between them. This CDR3 reads CATSDLNTGKAGVYGYTF. In DNA form, the CDR3 reads TGTGCCACCAGTGATTTGAACACAGGCAAGGCGGGGGTTTATGGCTACACCTTC.

The chain has TRBV19 and TRBJ2-2, with D hard to call. Germline V CDR1 and CDR2: LNHDA, SQIVND (reference sequence). The CDR3 totals 13 residues. Trimming pared 7 bases from V and 2 bases from J, leaving 8 bases between. CDR3 protein: CASIQRNTGELFF. The CDR3 DNA follows: TGTGCCAGTATTCAGAGAAACACCGGGGAGCTGTTTTTT.

The V call is TRBV6-1, the J call TRBJ2-7; a possible D gene is TRBD1 (6 bases). This CDR3 region has 17 residues. Germline V CDR1 and CDR2: MNHNS, SASEGT. With 3 bases removed from V and 6 bases from J, the gap between germline ends came to 24 bases. The CDR3 loop is CASSDRVQGSPPSEQYF. CDR3 in DNA: TGTGCCAGCAGTGACCGTGTTCAGGGGTCCCCCCCGAGCGAGCAGTACTTC.

The chain uses TRBV10-3 and TRBJ2-7; D might be TRBD1 (6 bases). The CDR3 sequence is 15 residues long. Germline lookup yields CDR1 ENHRY and CDR2 SYGVKD. With 2 bases removed from V and 5 bases from J, the gap between germline ends came to 16 bases. DNA of the CDR3: TGTGCCATCAGTGAGCACCGAGGGGGAGACCACGAGCAGTACTTC. It specifies CAISEHRGGDHEQYF.

This clone has only one observation. The chain couples TRBV19 to TRBJ1-2, with TRBD1 matching 7 bases. The ends lost 1 base at V and 4 bases at J; junction bases unmatched: 0. This CDR3 comprises 13 residues. In germline, CDR1 is LNHDA, CDR2 SQIVND (reference sequence). CDR3 in DNA: TGTGCCAGTAGTATAGGGACAGGCTATGGCTACACCTTC. This gives the protein CASSIGTGYGYTF.

The chain carries TRBV11-2 and TRBJ1-1, with D possibly TRBD1 on 6 matching bases. CDR1 is SGHAT and CDR2 is FQNNGV in the germline V gene. The CDR3 extends over 14 amino acids. The V gene lost 3 bases and the J gene lost 7 bases, with 15 bases spanning the gap. CDR3 in amino acids: CASSFPGNRDEAFF. DNA of the CDR3: TGTGCCAGCAGCTTCCCGGGTAACAGGGATGAAGCTTTCTTT.

The chain uses TRBV7-2 and TRBJ1-3; maybe TRBD1 (5 bases). This CDR3 has 14 amino acids. V was pared by 1 base and J by 1 base, with 5 bases between. From germline, CDR1 is SGHTA and CDR2 FQGNSA. The CDR3 DNA reads as TGTGCCAGCAGCTTAGGGGGGTCTGGAAACACCATATATTTT. The encoded protein is CASSLGGSGNTIYF.

This clone has just a few counts. The chain uses TRBV1 and TRBJ2-7; the table's TRBD2 call for D was not verified on the DNA. TRBV1 is assigned pseudogene status. This CDR3 region has 16 residues. CDR3 residues: CTSSQGPYGLRYEQYF. Written as DNA, the CDR3 is TGCACCAGCAGCCAAGGGCCCTACGGACTACGCTACGAGCAGTACTTC.

The chain has TRBV5-1 and TRBJ1-1; D uncertain. Germline CDR1 is SGHRS and CDR2 is YFSETQ. With 0 bases removed from V and 2 bases from J, the gap between germline ends came to 8 bases. This CDR3 is built from 14 residues. CDR3 residues: CASSLVAGNTEAFF. The CDR3 DNA follows: TGCGCCAGCAGCTTGGTGGCGGGTAACACTGAAGCTTTCTTT. Full variable domain (outside the CDR3, taken from reference TRBV5-1 and TRBJ1-1): KAGVTQTPRYLIKTRGQQVTLSCSPISGHRSVSWYQQTPGQGLQFLFEYFSETQRNKGNFPGRFSGRQFSNSRSEMNVSTLELGDSALYLCASSLVAGNTEAFFGQGTRLTVV.